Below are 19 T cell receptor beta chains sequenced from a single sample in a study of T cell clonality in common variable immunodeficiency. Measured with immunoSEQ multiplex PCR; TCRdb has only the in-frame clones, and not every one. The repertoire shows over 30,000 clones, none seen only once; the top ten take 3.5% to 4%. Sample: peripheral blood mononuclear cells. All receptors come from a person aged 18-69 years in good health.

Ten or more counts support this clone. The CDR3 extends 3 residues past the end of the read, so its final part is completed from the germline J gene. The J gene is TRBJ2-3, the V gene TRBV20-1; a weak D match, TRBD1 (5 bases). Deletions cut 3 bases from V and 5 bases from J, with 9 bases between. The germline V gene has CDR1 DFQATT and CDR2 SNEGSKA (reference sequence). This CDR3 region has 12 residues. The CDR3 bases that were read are TGCAGTGCTAGGGCAGGGATAGATACG. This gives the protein CSARAGIDT. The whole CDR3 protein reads CSARAGIDTQYF.

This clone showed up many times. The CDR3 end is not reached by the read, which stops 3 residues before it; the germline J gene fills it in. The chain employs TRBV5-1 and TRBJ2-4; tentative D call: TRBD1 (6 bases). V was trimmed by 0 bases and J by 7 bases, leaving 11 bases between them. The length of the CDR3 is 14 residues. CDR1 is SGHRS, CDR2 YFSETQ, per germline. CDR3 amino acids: CASSLGQGFNIQYF. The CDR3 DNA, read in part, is TGCGCCAGCAGCTTGGGGCAGGGGTTCAACATT.

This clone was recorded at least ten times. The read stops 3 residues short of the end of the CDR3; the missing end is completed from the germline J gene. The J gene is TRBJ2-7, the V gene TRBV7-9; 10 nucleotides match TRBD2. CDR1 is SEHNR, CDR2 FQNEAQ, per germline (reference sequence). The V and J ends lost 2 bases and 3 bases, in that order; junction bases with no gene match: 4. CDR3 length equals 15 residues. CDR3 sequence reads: CASSLISGRVYEQYF. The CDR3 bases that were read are TGTGCCAGCAGCTTAATCAGCGGGAGGGTCTACGAG.

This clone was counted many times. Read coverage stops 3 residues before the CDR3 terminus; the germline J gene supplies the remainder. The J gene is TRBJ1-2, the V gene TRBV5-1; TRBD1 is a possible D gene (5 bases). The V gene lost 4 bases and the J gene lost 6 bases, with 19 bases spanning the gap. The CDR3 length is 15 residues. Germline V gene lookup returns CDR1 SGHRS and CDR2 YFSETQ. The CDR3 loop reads CASSPRAGGAHGYTF. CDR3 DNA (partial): TGCGCCAGCAGCCCACGGGCAGGAGGGGCACATGGC.

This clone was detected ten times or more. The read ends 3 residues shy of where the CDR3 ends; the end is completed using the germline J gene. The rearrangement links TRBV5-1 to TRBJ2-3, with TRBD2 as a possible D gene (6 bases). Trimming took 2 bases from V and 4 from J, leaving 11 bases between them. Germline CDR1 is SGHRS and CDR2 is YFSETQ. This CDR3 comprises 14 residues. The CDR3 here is CASSFFGGSDTQYF. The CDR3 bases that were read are TGCGCCAGCAGCTTTTTCGGGGGATCAGATACG.

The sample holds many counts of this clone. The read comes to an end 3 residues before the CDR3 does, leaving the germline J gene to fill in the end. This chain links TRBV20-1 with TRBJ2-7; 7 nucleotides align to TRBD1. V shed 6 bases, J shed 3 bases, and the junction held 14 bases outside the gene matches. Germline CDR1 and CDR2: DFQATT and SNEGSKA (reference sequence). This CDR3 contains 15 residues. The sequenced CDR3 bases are TGCAGTGCCGGGGAGAGGACAGGCTCCATCTACGAG. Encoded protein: CSAGERTGSIYE. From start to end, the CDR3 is CSAGERTGSIYEQYF.

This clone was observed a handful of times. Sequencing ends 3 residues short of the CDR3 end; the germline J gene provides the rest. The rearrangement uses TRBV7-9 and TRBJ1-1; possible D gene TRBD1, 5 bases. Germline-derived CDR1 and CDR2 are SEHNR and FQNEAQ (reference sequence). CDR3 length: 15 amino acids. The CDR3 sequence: CASSADRLAKNIAFF. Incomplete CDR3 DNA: TGTGCCAGCAGCGCTGACAGACTAGCCAAAAACATT. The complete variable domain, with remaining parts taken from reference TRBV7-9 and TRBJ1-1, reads DTGVSQNPRHKITKRGQNVTFRCDPISEHNRLYWYRQTLGQGPEFLTYFQNEAQLEKSRLLSDRFSAERPKGSFSTLEIQRTEQGDSAMYLCASSADRLAKNIAFFGQGTRLTVV.

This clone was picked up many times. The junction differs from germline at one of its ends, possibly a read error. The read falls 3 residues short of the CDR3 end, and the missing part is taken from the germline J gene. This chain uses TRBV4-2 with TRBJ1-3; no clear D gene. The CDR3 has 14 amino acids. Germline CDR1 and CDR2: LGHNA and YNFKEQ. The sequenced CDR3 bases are TGCGCCAGCAGCCAAGTAGGTAGCGGAAACACC. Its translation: CASSQVGSGNT. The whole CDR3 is CASSQVGSGNTIYF.

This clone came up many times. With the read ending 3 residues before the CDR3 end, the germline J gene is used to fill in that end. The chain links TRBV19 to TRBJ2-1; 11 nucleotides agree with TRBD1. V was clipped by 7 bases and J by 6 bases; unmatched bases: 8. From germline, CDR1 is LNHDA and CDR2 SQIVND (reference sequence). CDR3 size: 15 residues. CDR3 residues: CASMGGQGVLNEQFF. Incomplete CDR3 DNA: TGTGCCAGTATGGGGGGACAGGGGGTGCTCAATGAG.

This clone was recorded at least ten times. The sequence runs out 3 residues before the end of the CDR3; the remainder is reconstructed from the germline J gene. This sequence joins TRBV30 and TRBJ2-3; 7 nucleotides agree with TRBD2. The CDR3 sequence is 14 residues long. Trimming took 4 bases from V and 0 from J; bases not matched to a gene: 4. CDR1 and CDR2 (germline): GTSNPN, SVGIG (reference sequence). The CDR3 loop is CAWTSGLSTDTQYF. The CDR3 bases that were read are TGTGCCTGGACTAGCGGATTAAGCACAGATACG.

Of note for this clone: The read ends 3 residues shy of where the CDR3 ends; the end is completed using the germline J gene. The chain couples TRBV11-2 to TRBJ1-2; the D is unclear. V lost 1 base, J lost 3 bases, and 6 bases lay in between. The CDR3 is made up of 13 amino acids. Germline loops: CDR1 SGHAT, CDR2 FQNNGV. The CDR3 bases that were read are TGTGCCAGCAGCTTAGGTCGGGACTATGGC. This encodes CASSLGRDYG. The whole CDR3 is CASSLGRDYGYTF.

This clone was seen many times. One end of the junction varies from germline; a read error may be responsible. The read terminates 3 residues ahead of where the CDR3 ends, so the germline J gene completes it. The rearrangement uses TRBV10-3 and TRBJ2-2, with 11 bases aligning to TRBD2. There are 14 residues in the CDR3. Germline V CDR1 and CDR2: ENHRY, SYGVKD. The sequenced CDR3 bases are TGTGCCGTCAGTCAACTAGCGGGGGCCGGGGAG. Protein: CAVSQLAGAGE. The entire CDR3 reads CAVSQLAGAGELFF.

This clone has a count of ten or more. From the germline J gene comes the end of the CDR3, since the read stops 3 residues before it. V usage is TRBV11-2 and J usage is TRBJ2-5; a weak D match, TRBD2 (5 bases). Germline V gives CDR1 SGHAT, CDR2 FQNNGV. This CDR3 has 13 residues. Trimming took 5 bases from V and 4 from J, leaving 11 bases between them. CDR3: CASSRTGRETQYF. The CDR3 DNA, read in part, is TGTGCCAGCAGCCGGACGGGGAGAGAGACC. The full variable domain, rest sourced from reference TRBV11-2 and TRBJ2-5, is EAGVAQSPRYKIIEKRQSVAFWCNPISGHATLYWYQQILGQGPKLLIQFQNNGVVDDSQLPKDRFSAERLKGVDSTLKIQPAKLEDSAVYLCASSRTGRETQYFGPGTRLLVL.

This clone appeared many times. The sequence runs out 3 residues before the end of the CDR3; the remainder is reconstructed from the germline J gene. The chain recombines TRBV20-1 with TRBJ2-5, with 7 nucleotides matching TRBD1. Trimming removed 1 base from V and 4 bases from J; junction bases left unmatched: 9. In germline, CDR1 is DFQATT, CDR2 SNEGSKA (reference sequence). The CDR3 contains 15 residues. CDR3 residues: CSARAQGVLVETQYF. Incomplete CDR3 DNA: TGCAGTGCTAGAGCGCAGGGGGTTTTAGTAGAGACC.

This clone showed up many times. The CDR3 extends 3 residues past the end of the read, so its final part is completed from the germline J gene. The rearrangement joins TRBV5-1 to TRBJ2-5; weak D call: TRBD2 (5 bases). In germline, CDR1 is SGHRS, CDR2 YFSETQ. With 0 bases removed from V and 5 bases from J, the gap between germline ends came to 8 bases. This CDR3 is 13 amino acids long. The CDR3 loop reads CASSLAGYETQYF. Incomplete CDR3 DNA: TGCGCCAGCAGCTTGGCGGGGTACGAGACC.

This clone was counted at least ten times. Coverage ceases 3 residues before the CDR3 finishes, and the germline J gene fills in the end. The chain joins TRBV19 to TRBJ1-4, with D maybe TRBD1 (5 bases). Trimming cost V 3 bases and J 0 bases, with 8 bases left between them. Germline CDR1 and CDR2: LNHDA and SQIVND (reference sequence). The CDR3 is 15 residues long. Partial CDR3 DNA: TGTGCCAGTAGTATGGGACTACCAACTAATGAAAAA. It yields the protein CASSMGLPTNEK. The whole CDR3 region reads CASSMGLPTNEKLFF.

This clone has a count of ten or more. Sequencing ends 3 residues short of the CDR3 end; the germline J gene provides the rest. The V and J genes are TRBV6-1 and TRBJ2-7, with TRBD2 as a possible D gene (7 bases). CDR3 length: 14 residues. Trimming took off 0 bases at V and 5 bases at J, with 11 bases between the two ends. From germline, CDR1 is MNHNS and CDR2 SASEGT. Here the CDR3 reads CASSEAGGADEQYF. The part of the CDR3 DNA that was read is TGTGCCAGCAGTGAAGCGGGGGGGGCGGACGAG.

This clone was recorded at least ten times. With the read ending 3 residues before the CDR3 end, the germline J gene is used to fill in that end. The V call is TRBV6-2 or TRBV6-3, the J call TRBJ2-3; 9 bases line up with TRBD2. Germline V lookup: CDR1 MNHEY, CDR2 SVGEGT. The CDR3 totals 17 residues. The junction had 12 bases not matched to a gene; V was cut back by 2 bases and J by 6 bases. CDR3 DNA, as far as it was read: TGTGCCAGCAGTTACGACTTTAAGCGGGGGGCCCTGGATACG. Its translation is CASSYDFKRGALDT. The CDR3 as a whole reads CASSYDFKRGALDTQYF.

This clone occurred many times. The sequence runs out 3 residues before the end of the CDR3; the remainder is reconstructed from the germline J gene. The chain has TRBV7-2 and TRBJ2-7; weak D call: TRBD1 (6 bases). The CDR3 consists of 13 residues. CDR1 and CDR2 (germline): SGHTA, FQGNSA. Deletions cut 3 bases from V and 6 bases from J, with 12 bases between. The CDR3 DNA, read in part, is TGTGCCAGCAGCTTCCTACAGGGAGTCGAG. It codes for CASSFLQGVE. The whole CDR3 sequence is CASSFLQGVEQYF. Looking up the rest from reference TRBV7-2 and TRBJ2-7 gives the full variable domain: GAGVSQSPSNKVTEKGKDVELRCDPISGHTALYWYRQSLGQGLEFLIYFQGNSAPDKSGLPSDRFSAERTGGSVSTLTIQRTQQEDSAVYLCASSFLQGVEQYFGPGTRLTVT.